Listed here are 30 T cell receptor beta chains from one sample, sequenced in a study of blood T cell repertoires in COVID-19. Profiled with immunoSEQ multiplex PCR; TCRdb holds only in-frame clones, not every one. The sample yields some 130,000 clones, around nine tenths seen once. Sample: peripheral blood. These receptors originate from a man aged 60 to 69 with COVID-19, enrolled during active disease.

J is TRBJ2-2 and V is TRBV5-6, with a possible D match to TRBD1 (5 bases). The CDR3 sequence is 15 residues long. Per germline, CDR1 SGHDT and CDR2 YYEEEE. V shed 4 bases and J shed 0 bases, with 10 bases lying between them. The CDR3 sequence is CASSPGHANTGELFF. The CDR3 DNA reads as TGTGCCAGCAGCCCAGGACACGCGAACACCGGGGAGCTGTTTTTT.

The J gene is TRBJ2-2, the V gene TRBV6-1; weak D call: TRBD1 (5 bases). The V and J ends lost 4 bases and 1 base respectively, with 13 bases between them. This CDR3 region has 16 residues. Germline V gene lookup returns CDR1 MNHNS and CDR2 SASEGT. DNA of the CDR3: TGTGCCAGCAGTGCCAGGTTCCAGGGGAACACCGGGGAGCTGTTTTTT. Residues: CASSARFQGNTGELFF.

The chain is built from TRBV24-1 and TRBJ2-7, with D possibly TRBD2 on 5 matching bases. The V gene lost 7 bases and the J gene lost 5 bases, with 23 bases spanning the gap. The CDR3 runs to 16 residues. CDR1 and CDR2 (germline): KGHDR, SFDVKD. CDR3 residues: CATRESGGLTWNEQYF. CDR3 DNA: TGTGCCACCAGAGAGTCAGGCGGGCTTACTTGGAACGAGCAGTACTTC.

This chain links TRBV28 with TRBJ2-1; TRBD2 matches at 11 bases. V shed 2 bases, J shed 4 bases, and the junction held 4 bases outside the gene matches. This CDR3 contains 16 residues. The germline V gene encodes CDR1 MDHEN and CDR2 SYDVKM. The DNA of the CDR3 is TGTGCCAGCAGTTTAAGACTAGCGGGAAAGTACAATGAGCAGTTCTTC. It translates to CASSLRLAGKYNEQFF.

The rearrangement links TRBV6-2 or TRBV6-3 to TRBJ1-1; D may be TRBD1 (6 bases). The germline gives CDR1 MNHEY, CDR2 SVGEGT. V was cut by 6 bases and J by 6 bases, with 17 bases left in between. CDR3 length: 14 residues. This CDR3 is CASSSLDSSPEAFF. DNA for the CDR3: TGTGCCAGCAGCTCCCTGGACAGCAGCCCTGAAGCTTTCTTT.

This clone came up a few times. This same CDR3 is encoded by further DNA sequences in the sample. This chain uses TRBV12-5 with TRBJ1-2, with 7 bases that match TRBD1. V trimming: 1 base; J trimming: 7 bases; junction bases outside the gene matches: 6. This CDR3 comprises 14 residues. The germline gives CDR1 LGHNT, CDR2 FRNRAP. CDR3 DNA: TGTGCTAGTGGTTTGGGACAGGGCGCAGGTGGCTACACCTTC. Amino acid sequence: CASGLGQGAGGYTF.

The V and J genes are TRBV11-3 and TRBJ2-1, with a possible D match to TRBD2 (6 bases). This CDR3 region has 13 residues. Deletions cut 0 bases from V and 10 bases from J, with 10 bases between. Germline CDR1 SGHNT, CDR2 YENEEA. CDR3 nucleotide sequence: TGTGCCAGCAGCTTAGATCTGGGGGGAGAGCAGTTCTTC. It translates to CASSLDLGGEQFF.

The rearrangement links TRBV7-6 to TRBJ1-5, with 8 bases matching TRBD1. Trimming removed 4 bases from V and 4 bases from J; junction bases left unmatched: 6. This CDR3 has 15 amino acids. Germline loops: CDR1 SGHVS, CDR2 FNYEAQ. In nucleotides, the CDR3 is TGTGCCAGCAGCTCCGGACAGGGTGGGAATCAGCCCCAGCATTTT. Translation gives CASSSGQGGNQPQHF.

The V call is TRBV6-1, the J call TRBJ2-5; D uncertain. V shed 1 base and J shed 5 bases, with 8 bases lying between them. The CDR3 sequence is 13 residues long. Germline CDR1 MNHNS, CDR2 SASEGT. CDR3 nucleotide sequence: TGTGCCAGCAGTGAAGGTGAGGAGGAGACCCAGTACTTC. Residues: CASSEGEEETQYF.

V gene TRBV14 combines with J gene TRBJ1-1; no firm D call. Deletions cut 4 bases from V and 5 bases from J, with 14 bases between. The CDR3 has 14 amino acids. Germline V gene lookup returns CDR1 SGHDN and CDR2 FVKESK. CDR3 residues: CASSRRTRVTEAFF. CDR3 DNA: TGTGCCAGCAGCCGTCGCACCCGGGTAACTGAAGCTTTCTTT.

V gene TRBV6-4 combines with J gene TRBJ2-1; TRBD2 is a possible D gene (5 bases). Germline CDR1 is MRHNA and CDR2 is SNTAGT. The CDR3 length is 14 residues. V shed 6 bases and J shed 7 bases, with 16 bases lying between them. The CDR3, as DNA: TGTGCCAGCAGCGCTCCGGGGATAGAGAATGAGCAGTTCTTC. Protein sequence: CASSAPGIENEQFF.

V gene TRBV5-4 combines with J gene TRBJ2-7; D remains ambiguous. The CDR3 loop spans 14 amino acids. Germline V gene sequence: CDR1 SGHNT, CDR2 YYREEE (reference sequence). With 3 bases removed from V and 3 bases from J, the gap between germline ends came to 13 bases. DNA of the CDR3: TGTGCCAGCAGCTCCCCTAGTGAGGACTACGAGCAGTACTTC. Translated, it gives CASSSPSEDYEQYF.

The chain links TRBV19 to TRBJ1-1; a possible D gene is TRBD1 (5 bases). Trimming removed 0 bases at V and 7 bases at J, with 12 bases between. The CDR3 contains 14 residues. CDR1 and CDR2 (germline): LNHDA, SQIVND (reference sequence). CDR3 loop: CASSIEAGNSEAFF. The CDR3 DNA reads as TGTGCCAGTAGTATAGAGGCAGGGAATAGTGAAGCTTTCTTT.

The chain carries TRBV4-1 and TRBJ2-7; 7 bases map to TRBD1. Trimming at V came to 2 bases and at J to 6 bases, leaving 10 bases not matched to a gene. The CDR3 runs 15 residues. CDR1 and CDR2 (germline): MGHRA, YSYEKL. The DNA of the CDR3 is TGCGCCAGCAGCCAACTAGACAGTTACAGGGGCGAGCAGTACTTC. Protein product: CASSQLDSYRGEQYF.

The V gene is TRBV10-1, the J gene TRBJ2-7, with 10 bases that match TRBD2. CDR1 is WNHNN, CDR2 SYGVQD, per germline (reference sequence). J was trimmed by 2 bases and V by 5 bases; bases with no gene match: 0. CDR3 length: 13 amino acids. CDR3 in amino acids: CASSTSGTYEQYF. The CDR3 DNA reads TGCGCCAGCAGTACTAGCGGGACCTACGAGCAGTACTTC.

This clone was counted a single time. The chain links TRBV27 to TRBJ2-7; 9 positions match TRBD2. Unmatched junction bases numbered 13, after V lost 5 bases and J lost 2 bases. Germline V CDR1 and CDR2: MNHEY, SMNVEV (reference sequence). The CDR3 is 17 residues long. CDR3 sequence reads: CASSRVAGVGGAYEQYF. CDR3 bases: TGTGCCAGCAGTCGGGTAGCGGGAGTAGGAGGGGCCTACGAGCAGTACTTC.

The V call is TRBV25-1, the J call TRBJ1-2; D might be TRBD1 (6 bases). Germline V gives CDR1 MGHDK, CDR2 SYGVNS. V gave up 8 bases and J gave up 4 bases, with 14 bases separating them. The CDR3 consists of 13 residues. The CDR3 protein is CASLQGLGYGYTF. CDR3 sequence (DNA): TGTGCCAGCCTCCAGGGGCTCGGCTATGGCTACACCTTC.

This rearrangement joins TRBV6-2 or TRBV6-3 to TRBJ2-1; 7 bases align to TRBD2. The CDR3 is made up of 17 amino acids. V lost 5 bases and J lost 0; bases outside the gene matches: 10. Germline V gene sequence: CDR1 MNHEY, CDR2 SVGEGT. CDR3 DNA sequence: TGTGCCAGCAGTGCACCATTTGGCGGGAGCTCCTACAATGAGCAGTTCTTC. Its protein product is CASSAPFGGSSYNEQFF.

This clone was observed once. The gene calls are TRBV5-4 and TRBJ2-3, with 8 bases lining up with TRBD2. V lost 3 bases and J lost 0; bases outside the gene matches: 6. CDR1 and CDR2 from the germline V gene are SGHNT and YYREEE (reference sequence). The CDR3 is made up of 16 amino acids. The CDR3 loop reads CASSSKLAESTDTQYF. In DNA form, the CDR3 reads TGTGCCAGCAGCTCAAAACTAGCGGAGAGCACAGATACGCAGTATTTT.

Remarks on this clone: At the DNA level, this CDR3 is encoded by other sequences in the same sample as well. V gene TRBV5-1 combines with J gene TRBJ1-1, with unresolved D. The CDR3 is 13 amino acids. V lost 0 bases, J lost 1 base, and 4 bases lay in between. Germline V gives CDR1 SGHRS, CDR2 YFSETQ. The CDR3: CASSLAGNTEAFF. CDR3 coding DNA: TGCGCCAGCAGCTTGGCCGGGAACACTGAAGCTTTCTTT.

This clone was counted once. V usage is TRBV7-8 and J usage is TRBJ1-1; 7 bases align to TRBD1. CDR1 and CDR2 (germline): SGHVS, FQNEAQ. The V segment lost 2 bases and the J segment 4 bases; nucleotides outside the gene matches: 4. The CDR3 is 14 residues long. This chain's CDR3 is CASSLSQGSTEAFF. CDR3 nucleotide sequence: TGTGCCAGCAGCTTATCACAGGGGTCCACTGAAGCTTTCTTT.

This chain uses TRBV20-1 with TRBJ1-5; no clear D gene. Germline assignment: CDR1 DFQATT and CDR2 SNEGSKA (reference sequence). The CDR3 is 10 residues long. Deletions cut 6 bases from V and 9 bases from J, with 9 bases between. The CDR3 loop reads CSAGERPQHF. DNA for the CDR3: TGCAGTGCGGGAGAAAGGCCCCAGCATTTT.

This rearrangement joins TRBV24-1 to TRBJ2-5; the D gene is possibly TRBD2 (6 bases). The CDR3 covers 16 residues. V lost 0 bases and J lost 4, with 14 bases in between. Per the germline V gene, CDR1 is KGHDR and CDR2 is SFDVKD. DNA of the CDR3: TGTGCCACCAGTGATTTGCACGGGAGAGATAGAGAGACCCAGTACTTC. Amino acids: CATSDLHGRDRETQYF.

The V and J genes are TRBV20-1 and TRBJ1-3; tentative D call: TRBD1 (5 bases). Trimming stripped 3 bases from V and 6 bases from J, with 18 bases between. CDR3 length: 15 residues. The germline gives CDR1 DFQATT, CDR2 SNEGSKA (reference sequence). CDR3 nucleotides: TGCAGTGCTAGTCCGATAAGGGGTGGGATAAACACCATATATTTT. Protein product: CSASPIRGGINTIYF.

This CDR3 reads CASSAGQISGANVLTF. The CDR3 nucleotides are TGTGCCAGCAGCGCGGGACAGATCTCTGGGGCCAACGTCCTGACTTTC. The chain carries TRBV9 and TRBJ2-6, with 7 positions matching TRBD1. CDR1 and CDR2 (germline): SGDLS, YYNGEE. This CDR3 has 16 residues. Germline trimming cut 3 bases from V and 0 bases from J; bases unmatched to any gene: 3. Based on the CDR3 plus reference TRBV9 and TRBJ2-6, the full variable domain is DSGVTQTPKHLITATGQRVTLRCSPRSGDLSVYWYQQSLDQGLQFLIQYYNGEERAKGNILERFSAQQFPDLHSELNLSSLELGDSALYFCASSAGQISGANVLTFGAGSRLTVL.

The rearrangement links TRBV19 to TRBJ2-3; D gene unclear. V shed 5 bases and J shed 0 bases, with 9 bases lying between them. From germline, CDR1 is LNHDA and CDR2 SQIVND (reference sequence). The CDR3 runs 14 residues. The CDR3 DNA is TGTGCCAGTAGTCCCGTTTCTAGCACAGATACGCAGTATTTT. Its protein product is CASSPVSSTDTQYF.

The chain links TRBV6-5 to TRBJ2-1, with 13 nucleotides matching TRBD2. The CDR3 totals 15 residues. The germline V gene has CDR1 MNHEY and CDR2 SVGAGI. The trim removed 6 bases at V and 4 bases at J, leaving 3 bases unmatched. DNA of the CDR3: TGTGCCAGCAGATCGACTAGCGGGAGGTACAATGAGCAGTTCTTC. As protein: CASRSTSGRYNEQFF.

The chain carries TRBV2 and TRBJ2-2; D not resolved. The CDR3 covers 14 residues. CDR1 and CDR2 (germline): SNHLY, FYNNEI. V was clipped by 7 bases and J by 7 bases, with 16 bases between them. The CDR3 is CASTDSLSVGELFF. The CDR3 DNA follows: TGTGCCAGCACCGACTCCCTTTCCGTCGGGGAGCTGTTTTTT. Full variable domain (missing parts from reference TRBV2 and TRBJ2-2): EPEVTQTPSHQVTQMGQEVILRCVPISNHLYFYWYRQILGQKVEFLVSFYNNEISEKSEIFDDQFSVERPDGSNFTLKIRSTKLEDSAMYFCASTDSLSVGELFFGEGSRLTVL.

This clone showed up just once. The V call is TRBV4-1, the J call TRBJ2-5; D might be TRBD1 (6 bases). The germline CDR1 and CDR2 sequences are MGHRA and YSYEKL. CDR3 size: 16 residues. V was shortened by 0 bases and J by 1 base, with 12 bases between the two germline ends. DNA of the CDR3: TGCGCCAGCAGCCAAGATATCGGGACAACCCAAGAGACCCAGTACTTC. Its translation is CASSQDIGTTQETQYF.

The rearrangement uses TRBV5-1 and TRBJ1-5; possibly TRBD1 for D (6 bases). The germline V gene encodes CDR1 SGHRS and CDR2 YFSETQ. V was clipped by 0 bases and J by 2 bases, with 15 bases between them. The CDR3 has 17 residues. In nucleotides, the CDR3 is TGCGCCAGCAGCTTGGTGCCGGCAGGGGTTGGCAATCAGCCCCAGCATTTT. Translation: CASSLVPAGVGNQPQHF. Using reference TRBV5-1 and TRBJ1-5 for the parts outside the CDR3, the full variable domain is KAGVTQTPRYLIKTRGQQVTLSCSPISGHRSVSWYQQTPGQGLQFLFEYFSETQRNKGNFPGRFSGRQFSNSRSEMNVSTLELGDSALYLCASSLVPAGVGNQPQHFGDGTRLSIL.